This T cell receptor (beta chain) came from a study of early T cells in non-severe SARS-CoV-2 infection. The germline gives CDR1 DFQATT, CDR2 SNEGSKA (reference sequence). The CDR3 is made up of 15 amino acids. Trimming pared 4 bases from V and 0 bases from J, leaving 13 bases between. This clonotype was counted a few times. MiXCR was run by TCRdb on the 5' RACE reads, yielding one entry per CDR3 protein. The sample holds about 71,000 distinct CDR3 sequences, roughly 13% seen once. Sequenced sample: whole blood. The sequence came from an adult who was a healthcare worker with PCR-confirmed SARS-CoV-2 infection or an uninfected control (not recorded which). This sequence joins TRBV20-1 and TRBJ1-5, with D perhaps matching TRBD1 (5 bases). The CDR3 sequence: CSANPSRASNQPQHF. In DNA, the CDR3 is TGCAGTGCTAACCCCAGCAGGGCTAGCAATCAGCCCCAGCATTTT.